This section outlines one TCR beta chain sequence together with its context. This clone was detected once. Its antigen is still unknown. No per-base quality is available; no much larger clone lies one base away. The entry originates in a study of blood T cell repertoires in COVID-19 (dated by TCRdb to between 2020 and 2021). Notes on the research overall: The collaborator samples originated in the United States, Italy and Spain and spanned the acute and convalescent phases of COVID-19. The prospective study material was composed of cDNA or gDNA derived from T cells, B-cell-depleted T cells, or PBMCs. The dataset comprised deeply sampled blood TCRbeta repertoires from subjects exposed to, actively infected with, or recovered from COVID-19. A freely available public database, intended as a resource for researchers studying the immune response to SARS-CoV-2, is where the repertoires were released. Samples were obtained from the ongoing ImmuneRACE study (first 160 participants) and from 1,000 to 1,500 subjects provided by 6 global collaborators. The sample metadata nearly always contained a de-identified subject ID, COVID-19 status, age in years and sex. HLA class I and class II types, where available, came from metadata supplied by the sample provider rather than from assay-based typing. Here is what the overall study found, with its caveats: The amount of clinical and demographic metadata varied by source and participant and was provided uncurated.

Enrolling through a virtual design, the prospective study's participants ranged in age from roughly 18 to 100 years and lived across roughly 23 United States geographic areas. Cohort assignment in the prospective study relied on participant-reported clinical history from a screening survey and a study questionnaire. In the prospective study, whole blood, serum and a nasopharyngeal or oropharyngeal swab were collected from each participant by mobile phlebotomists. Participants in the prospective study had the option to provide additional blood draws and questionnaires over an approximately 2-month period. Blood samples from the prospective study were shipped frozen or at room temperature prior to DNA extraction. TCRbeta CDR3 regions were amplified from genomic DNA by means of the immunoSEQ Assay, a bias-controlled multiplex PCR. Per the source publication's procedure: Nucleated cell counts per sample were estimated from amplification of reference gene primers within the assay. To quantify the absolute abundance of each unique TCRbeta CDR3 rearrangement, sequence reads were collapsed and filtered. Productive Simpson clonality was computed per sample as the square root of Simpson's diversity index over productive rearrangements. Not all clones reach the TCRdb copy of this immuneACCESS table, which keeps in-frame sequences only. Checked studies attribute under half of the gap to unresolved V genes and leave the rest unexplained. V and J calls and clone size are copied from that table; D and trimming were computed from the DNA. The sample has approximately 300,000 clones on record, 90% of them singletons. The ten largest clones add up to approximately 4.5% of the sample.

The CDR3 spans 11 residues, from the cysteine through the phenylalanine. Only the CDR3 DNA is retained, 33 bases long and in frame from the first base. CDR1 is given as KGHSH and CDR2 as LQKENI, both from the germline V gene. V is cut by 6 bases and J by 7 bases, and the space between the germline ends is 10 bases. This receptor was taken from a woman aged 18-30 years with acute COVID-19. This chain is built from TRBV18 and TRBJ2-7; the D gene is unclear. Sequenced sample: PBMCs or T cells enriched from blood (not recorded which). In nucleotides, the sequence is TGTGCCAGCTCCCCGGGTAGAGAGCAGTACTTC. Protein translation: CASSPGREQYF.